These T cell receptor beta chains were read from a single sample in a study of blood T cell repertoires in COVID-19. This table comes from immunoSEQ multiplex PCR, and its TCRdb copy is limited to in-frame clones, with some not included. Among about 72,000 clones listed, 86% were seen once. Sequences were obtained from peripheral blood. The receptors stem from a man aged 30 to 45 with acute or convalescent COVID-19. The CDR3 runs from the conserved cysteine through the conserved F or W.

V gene	J gene	CDR3 protein
TRBV5-1	TRBJ2-1	CASSSGTSGSHEQFF
TRBV11-2	TRBJ2-1	CASSYRPDSFSYNEQFF
TRBV29-1	TRBJ1-3	CSVELTGQGNTIYF
TRBV3-1/TRBV3-2	TRBJ2-7	CASSQAIAGALGYEQYF
TRBV9	TRBJ1-1	CASSPQVGNTEAFF
TRBV2	TRBJ1-2	CASIWDRDYGYTF
TRBV11-3	TRBJ2-7	CASSPPGLAGPGEQYF
TRBV5-1	TRBJ2-5	CASSLAGTGGSEETQYF
TRBV18	TRBJ2-5	CASSPGGEETQYF
TRBV6-2/TRBV6-3	TRBJ2-5	CASSYLPGGETQYF
TRBV7-2	TRBJ2-1	CASSLLPGNTYNEQFF
TRBV6-5	TRBJ2-5	CASSLGLASRDQYF
TRBV6-5	TRBJ2-5	CASSYWGGMETQYF
TRBV24-1	TRBJ2-1	CATSDSTHNEQFF
TRBV13	TRBJ1-1	CASSLRRRDRGPEAFF
TRBV6-5	TRBJ1-5	CATQLHRGDSQPQHF
TRBV28	TRBJ2-7	CATRRLGYEQYF
TRBV3-1/TRBV3-2	TRBJ1-4	CASSPRVANEKLFF
TRBV30	TRBJ2-2	CAWRDRAHTGELFF
TRBV10-3	TRBJ2-3	CAISKETTSDTQYF
TRBV28	TRBJ1-4	CASSHRGTNEKLFF
TRBV10-2	TRBJ2-7	CATRTGTSYEQYF
TRBV10-3	TRBJ2-3	CAISDSFEPPYF
TRBV28	TRBJ2-2	CASNPPTTSANGELFF
TRBV29-1	TRBJ2-5	CSVEQGARTQYF
TRBV28	TRBJ2-6	CASGGLRAGANVLTF
TRBV6-1	TRBJ2-7	CASSDTGYEQYF
TRBV27	TRBJ1-5	CASSLGTGGVNQPQHF
TRBV12-3/TRBV12-4	TRBJ2-7	CASARESHEQYF
TRBV28	TRBJ2-1	CASKVQRRVYNEQFF
TRBV27	TRBJ2-1	CASRTSGKYNEQFF
TRBV4-3	TRBJ1-4	CASSREGQANEKLFF
TRBV25-1	TRBJ1-1	CASSGGRAYTEAFF
TRBV18	TRBJ1-5	CASSRDTHSNQPQHF
TRBV12-3/TRBV12-4	TRBJ1-4	CASRPTGGEKLFF
TRBV5-1	TRBJ2-3	CASSSSGWATPTDTQYF
TRBV2	TRBJ2-7	CASSEWAHEQYF
TRBV2	TRBJ2-7	CASSSSYEQYF
TRBV3-1/TRBV3-2	TRBJ2-7	CASSRGQVPSYEQYF
TRBV11-2	TRBJ1-3	CASSLGDTFSTSGNTIYF